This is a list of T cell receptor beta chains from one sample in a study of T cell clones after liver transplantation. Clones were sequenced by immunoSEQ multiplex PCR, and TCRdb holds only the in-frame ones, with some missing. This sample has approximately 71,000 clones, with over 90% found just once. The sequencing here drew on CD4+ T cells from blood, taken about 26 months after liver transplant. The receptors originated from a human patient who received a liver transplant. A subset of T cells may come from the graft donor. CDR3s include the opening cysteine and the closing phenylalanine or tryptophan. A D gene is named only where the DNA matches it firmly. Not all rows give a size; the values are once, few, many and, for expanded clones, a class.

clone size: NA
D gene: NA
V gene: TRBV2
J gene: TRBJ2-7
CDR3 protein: CASSRGGSTYEQYF
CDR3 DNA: TGTGCCAGCAGTAGGGGGGGGAGCACCTACGAGCAGTACTTC

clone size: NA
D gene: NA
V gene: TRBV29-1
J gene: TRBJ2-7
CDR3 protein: CSVVADDYEQYF
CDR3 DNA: TGCAGCGTTGTTGCGGACGACTACGAGCAGTACTTC

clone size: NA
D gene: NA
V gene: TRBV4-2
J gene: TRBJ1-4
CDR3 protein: CASSQDRAGEKLFF
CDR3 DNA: TGTGCCAGCAGCCAAGATAGGGCGGGCGAAAAACTGTTTTTT

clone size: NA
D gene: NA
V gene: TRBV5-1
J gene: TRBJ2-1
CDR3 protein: CASQTQGLGYNEQFF
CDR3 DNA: TGCGCCAGCCAGACACAGGGTTTGGGCTACAATGAGCAGTTCTTC

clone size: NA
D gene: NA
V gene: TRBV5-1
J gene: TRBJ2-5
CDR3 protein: CASSPQGGQETQYF
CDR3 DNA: TGCGCCAGCAGCCCGCAGGGGGGCCAAGAGACCCAGTACTTC

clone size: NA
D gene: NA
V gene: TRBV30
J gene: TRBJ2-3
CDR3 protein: CAWSVRTNTDTQYF
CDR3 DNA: TGTGCCTGGAGTGTACGGACTAATACAGATACGCAGTATTTT

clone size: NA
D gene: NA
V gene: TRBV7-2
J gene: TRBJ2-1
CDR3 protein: CASHSGQNYNEQFF
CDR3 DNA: TGTGCCAGCCACTCTGGACAAAACTACAATGAGCAGTTCTTC

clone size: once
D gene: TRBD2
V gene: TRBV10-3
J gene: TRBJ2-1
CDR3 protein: CAISEGRTGGEQFF
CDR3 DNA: TGTGCCATCAGTGAAGGAAGAACGGGGGGTGAGCAGTTCTTC

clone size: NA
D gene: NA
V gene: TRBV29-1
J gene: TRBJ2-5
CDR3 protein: CSVRGLWETQYF
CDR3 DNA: TGCAGCGTCCGGGGGTTGTGGGAGACCCAGTACTTC

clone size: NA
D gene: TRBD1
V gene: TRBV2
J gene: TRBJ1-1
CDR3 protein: CASKDRGNTEAFF
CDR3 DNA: TGTGCCAGCAAAGACAGGGGGAACACTGAAGCTTTCTTT

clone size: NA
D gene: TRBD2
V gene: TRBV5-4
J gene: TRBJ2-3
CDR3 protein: CASSLGSGNTDTQYF
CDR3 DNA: TGTGCCAGCAGCTTGGGGAGCGGGAATACAGATACGCAGTATTTT

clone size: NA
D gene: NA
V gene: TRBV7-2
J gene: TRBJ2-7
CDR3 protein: CASSSSGISNEQYF
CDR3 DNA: TGTGCCAGCAGCTCCTCCGGGATAAGCAACGAGCAGTACTTC

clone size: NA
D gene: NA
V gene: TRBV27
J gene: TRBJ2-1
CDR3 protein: CASSSLGGSFYNEQFF
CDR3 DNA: TGTGCCAGCAGCTCTTTGGGGGGCTCTTTCTACAATGAGCAGTTCTTC

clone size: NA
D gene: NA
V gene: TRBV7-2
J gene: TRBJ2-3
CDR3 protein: CASSLSHSSTDTQYF
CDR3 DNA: TGTGCCAGCAGCTTGTCACACAGTAGCACAGATACGCAGTATTTT

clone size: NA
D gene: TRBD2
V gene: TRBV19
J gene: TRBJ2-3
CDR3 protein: CASSPSGRARDTQYF
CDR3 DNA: TGTGCCAGTAGTCCTAGCGGGAGGGCCAGAGATACGCAGTATTTT

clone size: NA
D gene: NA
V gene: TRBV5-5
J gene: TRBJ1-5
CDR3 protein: CASSLRGNQPQHF
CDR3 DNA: TGTGCCAGCAGCTTAAGAGGAAATCAGCCCCAGCATTTT

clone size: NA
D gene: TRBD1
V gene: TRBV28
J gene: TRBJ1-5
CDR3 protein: CASSRPLGTAAAQPQHF
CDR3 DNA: TGTGCCAGCAGCCGACCCCTCGGGACAGCAGCCGCTCAGCCCCAGCATTTT

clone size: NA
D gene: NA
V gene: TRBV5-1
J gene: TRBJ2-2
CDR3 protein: CASSLGAFTGELFF
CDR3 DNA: TGCGCCAGCAGCTTGGGGGCCTTCACCGGGGAGCTGTTTTTT

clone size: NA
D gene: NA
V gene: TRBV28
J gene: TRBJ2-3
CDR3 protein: CASSLPPNTQYF
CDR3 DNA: TGTGCCAGCAGTTTACCCCCCAATACGCAGTATTTT

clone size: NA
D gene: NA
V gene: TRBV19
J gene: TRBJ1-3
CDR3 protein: CASSSGLSGNTIYF
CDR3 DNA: TGTGCCAGTAGTTCAGGGTTGTCCGGAAACACCATATATTTT

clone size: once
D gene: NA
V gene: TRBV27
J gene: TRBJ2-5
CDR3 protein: CASSSARTVVLKTQYF
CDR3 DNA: TGTGCCAGCAGTTCCGCCAGGACAGTGGTCCTAAAGACCCAGTACTTC

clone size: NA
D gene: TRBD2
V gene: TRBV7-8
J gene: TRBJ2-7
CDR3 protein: CASTNQLGEGIEQYF
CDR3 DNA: TGTGCCAGCACCAACCAGTTGGGGGAGGGGATCGAGCAGTACTTC

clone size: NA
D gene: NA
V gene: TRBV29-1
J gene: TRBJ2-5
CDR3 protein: CSLGTNQETQYF
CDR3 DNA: TGCAGCCTCGGGACAAACCAAGAGACCCAGTACTTC

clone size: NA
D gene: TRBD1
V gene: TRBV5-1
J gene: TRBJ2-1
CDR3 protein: CASRITGGLDNEQFF
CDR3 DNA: TGCGCCAGCAGGATTACAGGGGGTTTGGACAATGAGCAGTTCTTC

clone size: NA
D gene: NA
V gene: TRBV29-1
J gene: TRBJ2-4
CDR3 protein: CSVVVGTKNIQYF
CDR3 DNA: TGCAGCGTTGTAGTTGGGACCAAAAACATTCAGTACTTC

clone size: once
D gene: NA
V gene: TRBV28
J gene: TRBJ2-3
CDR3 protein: CASSWSYGQSTDTQYF
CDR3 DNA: TGTGCCAGCAGTTGGTCCTACGGTCAGAGCACAGATACGCAGTATTTT

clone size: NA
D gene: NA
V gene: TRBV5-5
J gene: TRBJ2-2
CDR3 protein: CASSLGHIYTGELFF
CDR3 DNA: TGTGCCAGCAGCTTAGGGCACATATACACCGGGGAGCTGTTTTTT

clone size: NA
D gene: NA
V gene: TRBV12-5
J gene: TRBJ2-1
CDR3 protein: CASGLVIQEQFF
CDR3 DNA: TGTGCTAGTGGTTTGGTCATACAGGAGCAGTTCTTC

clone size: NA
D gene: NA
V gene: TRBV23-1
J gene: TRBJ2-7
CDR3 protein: CASSQKAYEQYF
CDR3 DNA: TGCGCCAGCAGTCAGAAGGCCTACGAGCAGTACTTC

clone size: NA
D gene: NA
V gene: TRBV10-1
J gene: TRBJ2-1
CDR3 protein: CASSVSAGPHRSYNEQFF
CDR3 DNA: TGCGCCAGCAGTGTGTCCGCGGGACCTCACAGATCCTACAATGAGCAGTTCTTC

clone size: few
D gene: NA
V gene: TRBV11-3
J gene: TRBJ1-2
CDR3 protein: CASSLGVGPYGYTF
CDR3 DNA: TGTGCCAGCAGCTTAGGGGTCGGTCCCTATGGCTACACCTTC

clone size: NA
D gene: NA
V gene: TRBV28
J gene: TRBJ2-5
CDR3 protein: CASKGDSQETQYF
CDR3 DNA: TGTGCCAGCAAGGGAGACAGCCAAGAGACCCAGTACTTC

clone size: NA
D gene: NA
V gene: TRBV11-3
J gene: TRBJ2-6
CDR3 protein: CASSLGMGANVLTF
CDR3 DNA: TGTGCCAGCAGCTTAGGGATGGGGGCCAACGTCCTGACTTTC

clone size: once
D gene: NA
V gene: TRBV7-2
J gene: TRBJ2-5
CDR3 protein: CASSLVKETQYF
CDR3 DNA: TGTGCCAGCAGCTTAGTGAAAGAGACCCAGTACTTC

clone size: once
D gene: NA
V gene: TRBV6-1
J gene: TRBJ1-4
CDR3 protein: CASSEVGVGLTFF
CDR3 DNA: TGTGCCAGCAGTGAAGTTGGGGTCGGTTTGACGTTTTTT

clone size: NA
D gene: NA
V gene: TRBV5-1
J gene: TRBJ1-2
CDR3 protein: CASSLAFYGYTF
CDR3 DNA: TGCGCCAGCAGCCTAGCCTTCTATGGCTACACCTTC

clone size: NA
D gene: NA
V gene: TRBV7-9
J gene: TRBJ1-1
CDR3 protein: CASIEGVMNTEAFF
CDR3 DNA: TGTGCCAGCATTGAGGGGGTTATGAACACTGAAGCTTTCTTT

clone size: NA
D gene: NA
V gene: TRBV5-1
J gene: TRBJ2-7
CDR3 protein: CASSPRTGSSYEQYF
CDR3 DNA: TGCGCCAGCAGCCCACGGACGGGTAGCTCCTACGAGCAGTACTTC

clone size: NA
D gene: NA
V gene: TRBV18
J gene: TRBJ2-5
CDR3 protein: CASSPLETQYF
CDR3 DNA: TGTGCCAGCTCACCACTAGAGACCCAGTACTTC

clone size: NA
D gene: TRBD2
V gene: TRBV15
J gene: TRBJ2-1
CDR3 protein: CATSRVGGRNYNEQFF
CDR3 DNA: TGTGCCACCAGCAGAGTGGGCGGGAGAAATTACAATGAGCAGTTCTTC

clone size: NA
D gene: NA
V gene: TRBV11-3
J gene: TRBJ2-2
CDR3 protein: CASSLLSNTGELFF
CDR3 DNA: TGTGCCAGCAGCTTACTCAGCAACACCGGGGAGCTGTTTTTT

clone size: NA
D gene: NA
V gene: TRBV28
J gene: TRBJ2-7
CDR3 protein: CASSFPGNGLEQYF
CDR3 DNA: TGTGCCAGCAGTTTCCCAGGGAACGGGCTCGAGCAGTACTTC

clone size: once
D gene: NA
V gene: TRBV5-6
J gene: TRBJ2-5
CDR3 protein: CASSSRGGPGIETQYF
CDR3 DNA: TGTGCCAGCAGCTCGAGGGGGGGCCCAGGGATAGAGACCCAGTACTTC

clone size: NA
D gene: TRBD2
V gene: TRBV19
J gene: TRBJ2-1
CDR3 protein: CASNRGREGEQFF
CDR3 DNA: TGTGCCAGTAACCGAGGGCGGGAGGGTGAGCAGTTCTTC

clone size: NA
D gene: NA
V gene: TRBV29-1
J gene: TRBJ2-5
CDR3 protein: CSVCLRTGVETQYF
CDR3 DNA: TGCAGCGTTTGCTTACGGACGGGCGTAGAGACCCAGTACTTC

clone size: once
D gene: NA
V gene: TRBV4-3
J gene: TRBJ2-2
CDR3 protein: CASSPDSYTGELFF
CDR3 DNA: TGCGCCAGCAGCCCCGACAGTTACACCGGGGAGCTGTTTTTT

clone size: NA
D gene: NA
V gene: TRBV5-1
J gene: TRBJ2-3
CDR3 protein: CASSLLDSTDTQYF
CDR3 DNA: TGCGCCAGCAGCCTACTCGATAGCACAGATACGCAGTATTTT

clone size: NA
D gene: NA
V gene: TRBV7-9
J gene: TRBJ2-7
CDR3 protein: CASSLHSYEQYF
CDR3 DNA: TGTGCCAGCAGCCTACACTCCTACGAGCAGTACTTC

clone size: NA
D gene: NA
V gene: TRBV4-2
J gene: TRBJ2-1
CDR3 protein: CASSQDAAGTYNEQFF
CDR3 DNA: TGTGCCAGCAGCCAAGACGCAGCGGGCACATACAATGAGCAGTTCTTC